The clone carrying this TCR beta chain has ten or more counts. In germline, CDR1 is DFQATT, CDR2 SNEGSKA (reference sequence). Unmatched junction bases numbered 9, after V lost 3 bases and J lost 5 bases. The CDR3 is 14 residues long. Using its own MiXCR run on the 5' RACE reads, TCRdb lists one record per CDR3 protein. The sample has 400,000 to 500,000 distinct CDR3 sequences; roughly an eighth are singletons. The entry originates in a study of identical twins. Separately, the same data were catalogued under a study of yellow fever vaccine responses in identical twins.

Sequenced sample: CD4+ T cells sorted from blood. The V call is TRBV20-1, the J call TRBJ1-2, with 7 positions matching TRBD1. The TCR sequence derives from a woman under 30 in good health. The DNA for the CDR3 is TGCAGTGCTAGCCGAGACAGGGCAGGATATGGCTACACCTTC. It is translated as CSASRDRAGYGYTF.